This entry concerns a single T cell receptor (beta chain). Its antigen specificity is not known. This record comes from a study of cytomegalovirus exposure and HLA in healthy donors (dated by TCRdb to the late 2010s). About the study as a whole: According to an earlier analysis of a few hundred of the donors, about 180 million T cells yielded roughly 100 million unique TCR beta sequences and around 300 Gb of sequence data. An early release covering about 600 HLA-typed donors comprised 300 to 350 gigabases of sequencing data and approximately 85 million unique TCR sequences. The genetic ancestry cluster associated with self-reported Caucasian donors included about 81% of the approximately 400 genotyped donors. The study aimed to test whether signatures of past pathogen exposure could be identified by cataloging public T cell receptors. Using immunosequencing, the study profiled T cell repertoires from 666 subjects and related those repertoires to cytomegalovirus serostatus. Along with the roughly 670-subject first cohort, a separate validation cohort of over a hundred different subjects was used. High-throughput TCR immunosequencing, statistical association of individual TCRs with disease status, and machine learning were combined to predict cytomegalovirus infection status. A later analysis re-analyzed previously published TCR beta repertoires from approximately 700 donors and added high-resolution HLA genotyping to study TCR occurrence patterns. Rather than drawing on any new phenotypic data, the later analysis identified candidate immune exposures from TCR beta sequences and the way those sequences occurred across donors. An earlier analysis of nearly 600 of the donors applied high-throughput TCR beta sequencing to assess whether each TCR beta V gene segment acted as functional or pseudogenic. Donor age, sex, ethnicity and CMV serostatus were compiled together with the repertoire data. In a later genetic analysis, genome-wide SNP genotypes for about 55% of the roughly 670 donors were used, and that subset was treated as a discovery cohort. All discovery cohort repertoires had been generated on a single sequencing platform. Class I and class II HLA loci were covered by the typing at four-digit resolution. Typing coverage varied by locus: roughly 629-640 donors for A, B, C, DRB1 and DQB1; 500 to 550 for DQA1; about 570 for DPA1; around 450 for DPB1. Because of strong linkage in the cohort, roughly five DR-DQ haplotypes were treated as single units for association and clustering. Among around 400 genotyped donors of the cohort, an average of approximately 240,000 unique TCR beta nucleotide sequences was sequenced per donor, of which 15% to 20% were non-productive.

Study-level results and caveats: Roughly uniform sequencing depth across donors was assumed in presence/absence analyses, although this assumption may not hold. Immune exposure information for the cohort was limited to CMV serostatus. According to the authors, the approach could potentially be generalized to other disease states and immunological phenotypes. Cytomegalovirus status was reported to be diagnosed by the classifier with high specificity and sensitivity in both the original and validation cohorts. HLA typing was unavailable for some donors at each locus, so association tests used only the typed subset. A later analysis associated approximately 17,000 TCR beta sequences with specific HLA alleles at a false discovery rate of 0.05. In vitro tests confirmed that a few of the cytomegalovirus-associated TCR beta chains recognize cytomegalovirus antigens. A later analysis found that TCR association rates varied across HLA loci, with DRB1 alleles showing the most associated TCRs and HLA-C alleles the fewest. A further reported finding was that TCR beta sequences accurately predicted the HLA-A and HLA-B alleles for most subjects in the first cohort. The sequencing pipeline was judged likely to have produced a cluster of highly shared sequence variants as a technical artifact. An association between a missense DCLRE1C variant and V-gene and J-gene trimming of TCR beta chains was found in a later genetic analysis and replicated in an independent cohort. Most TCR sequences were observed very rarely across donors, whereas some public TCRs were present in many individuals. According to a later analysis, most CMV-associated TCR beta chains appeared to be HLA-restricted, and the HLA associations seemed to be driven largely by CMV exposure. Only TCR beta chains were sequenced in this cohort, and the absence of alpha or paired-chain data limited detectable features. In a later analysis, HLA-associated TCR beta chains were found to be more clonally expanded and to have lower generation probabilities than equally common non-associated chains. In an earlier analysis of over 550 of the donors, most TCR beta V segments were observed in productive rearrangements about 87% or about 30% of the time, broadly matching IMGT annotations. Because counts were too low, fewer than 20 rarely observed V segments, including chromosome 9 orphons, were excluded from the earlier analysis of under 650 of the donors. Several of the top co-occurrence clusters appeared to be linked to parvovirus B19, influenza, CMV and Epstein-Barr virus, according to a later analysis. Correlated functional status among segregating V segments might reflect linkage disequilibrium, but an unknown experimental factor could not be ruled out. Strong co-occurrence of HLA alleles, especially DR and DQ, made assigning TCR associations to individual alleles difficult. In the study, some 180 TCR beta chains were listed as associated with cytomegalovirus. Compared with the approximately 670-donor mean, donors in an Asian-associated ancestry cluster had fewer N-insertions in productive TCRs, according to a later genetic analysis.

The cohort was made up of around 720 healthy bone marrow donors. All cohort members were sampled while nominally healthy, although unrecorded immune exposures were likely present. The donor tested CMV seronegative and was one of the 352 seronegative cohort members. A peripheral blood sample was provided by each donor, and peripheral blood mononuclear cells were used for TCR beta sequencing. The Qiagen DNeasy Blood Extraction Kit was used to extract genomic DNA from the blood cell samples. Receptor amplification or capture employed the immunoSEQ multiplex PCR assay. For the multiplex PCR, a mixture combining 60 forward primers for TCR Vbeta segments and 13 reverse primers for TCR Jbeta segments was used. The CDR3 region of rearranged TCR beta genes was amplified from genomic DNA with a multiplex PCR assay. The amplified TCR beta libraries were sequenced on the Illumina HiSeq System as 87-base-pair reads. Processing in the source paper ran as follows. Across the 666 repertoires, a later analysis counted tens of millions of unique TCR beta chains, approximately 10 million of which were shared by at least two donors. Raw reads were error-corrected and collapsed into unique sequences with a nearest-neighbor algorithm that merged closely related sequences to remove PCR and sequencing errors. CDR3 sequences were aligned to IMGT reference sequences to assign V, D and J gene segments. For a sequence to be retained, a match of at least six nucleotides was required to both a V gene segment and a J gene segment. A rearrangement counted as productive if the CDR3 had no stop codons and remained in frame with V and J, and every other rearrangement counted as non-productive. CDR3 was defined according to IMGT convention as the region running from the second conserved V-encoded cysteine to the conserved J-encoded phenylalanine. The earlier analysis of roughly 590 of the donors excluded any sequence lacking an unambiguous match to a single V gene segment. In an earlier analysis of almost 600 of the donors, a V segment was called functional when productive rearrangements were above 56.7%, and segregating when the standard deviation between donors exceeded 5%. To diagnose cytomegalovirus status from the catalog of TCR beta chain sequences, a statistical classification framework was built. In a later analysis, TCR nucleotide sequences were compared against IMGT/GENE-DB human TR gene sequences so that V and J genes could be assigned. Using the TCRdist pipeline, a later analysis assigned CDR3 sequences along with most-parsimonious VDJ recombination scenarios. In a later analysis, every TCR beta chain was defined by the combination of its CDR3 amino acid sequence and its V-gene family, and reads without a unique V-gene family were dropped. As a way to deal with suspected cross-contamination and a sequencing artifact, a later analysis dropped 592 nucleotide sequences that were highly shared and had low generation probability. In a later analysis, a clonal expansion index for each public chain was calculated from normalized within-repertoire ranks of inferred template counts. In a later analysis, generation probabilities were computed using a VDJ recombination model fitted to out-of-frame rearrangements, and the results were checked against IGoR. In a later analysis, TCR-TCR, TCR-HLA and TCR-CMV co-occurrence was scored with hypergeometric tests, and a repertoire-size bias correction was applied to TCR pairs. False discovery rates were estimated in a later analysis by permuting HLA or CMV assignments 20 times. In a later analysis, co-occurring TCRs were grouped using DBSCAN, with TCRdist sequence similarity added in when clustering inside HLA-allele-positive subsets. Co-occurrence clustering excluded repertoires with fewer than 30,000 or more than 120,000 public chains, plus five with anomalous nucleotide sharing. TCRdb limited this immuneACCESS table to in-frame rearrangements with V and J called. A share of clones is missing; checked studies link under half to unresolved V genes, and the rest is unexplained. Clone size and the V and J calls come from that table; the DNA yielded D and trimming. For this sample, the table gives approximately 110,000 clones. The ten largest account for approximately 3.8% of the sample.

The material sequenced was PBMCs. The origin of this receptor is a man aged 18 to 35 in good health and CMV-seronegative.

The CDR3 sequence is CSASLVNEQFF. The DNA sequence reads TGCAGTGCTAGTCTAGTAAATGAGCAGTTCTTC. The chain joins TRBV20-1 to TRBJ2-1; no D gene is confidently identified. The CDR3 sequence holds 11 residues, the cysteine and phenylalanine included. CDR3 DNA is the only sequence kept; it has 33 bases, read in frame from the first base. CDR1 DFQATT and CDR2 SNEGSKA were looked up in the germline V gene (reference sequence). The V end loses 3 bases and the J end loses 7 bases, and a stretch of 7 bases separates them.